This T cell receptor beta chain is from a study of blood T cell repertoires in COVID-19. Study background: The analysed material was cDNA or gDNA that came from T cells, B-cell-depleted T cells, or PBMCs.

With V trimmed by 1 base and J by 2 bases, 3 bases remained unmatched. Per germline, CDR1 SGHKS and CDR2 YYEKEE (reference sequence). This CDR3 is 16 amino acids long. Original processing methods: Reference gene primer amplification gave nucleated cell count estimates. Some clones are missing from TCRdb's copy, which holds only in-frame ones; the method was immunoSEQ multiplex PCR. The DNA gave D and trimming, while V, J and clone size come from that table. The sample comprises 75,000 to 100,000 clones, over 70% of which are singletons, and roughly 10% rests with the top ten. The sequencing sample was made of peripheral blood. This chain uses TRBV5-5 with TRBJ2-7; 13 nucleotides line up with TRBD2. The TCR sequence derives from a woman of 80 years or more with acute or convalescent COVID-19. This CDR3 reads CASSLTSGGGTYEQYF. Written as DNA, the CDR3 is TGTGCCAGCAGCTTGACTAGCGGGGGGGGAACCTACGAGCAGTACTTC. The full variable domain, in which reference TRBV5-5 and TRBJ2-7 provide the parts outside the CDR3, is DAGVTQSPTHLIKTRGQQVTLRCSPISGHKSVSWYQQVLGQGPQFIFQYYEKEERGRGNFPDRFSARQFPNYSSELNVNALLLGDSALYLCASSLTSGGGTYEQYFGPGTRLTVT.